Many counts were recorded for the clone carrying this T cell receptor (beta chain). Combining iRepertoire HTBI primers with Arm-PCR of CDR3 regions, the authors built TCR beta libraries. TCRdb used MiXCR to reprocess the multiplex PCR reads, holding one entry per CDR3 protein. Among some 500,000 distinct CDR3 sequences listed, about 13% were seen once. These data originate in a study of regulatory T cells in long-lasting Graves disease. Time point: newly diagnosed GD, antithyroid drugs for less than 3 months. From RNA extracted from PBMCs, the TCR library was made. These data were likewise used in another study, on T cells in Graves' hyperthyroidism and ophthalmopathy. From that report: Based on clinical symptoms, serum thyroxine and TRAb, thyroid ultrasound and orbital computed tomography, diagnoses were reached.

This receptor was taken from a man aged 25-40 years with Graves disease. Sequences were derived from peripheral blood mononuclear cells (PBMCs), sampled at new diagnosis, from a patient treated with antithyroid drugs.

The CDR3 DNA reads TGTGCCAGCAGAATCGGGACAGGCTCCTACGAGCAGTACTTC. Its translation: CASRIGTGSYEQYF. This chain links TRBV12-3 or TRBV12-4 with TRBJ2-7, with 8 nucleotides matching TRBD1. This CDR3 region has 14 residues. Unmatched junction bases numbered 4, after V lost 6 bases and J lost 0 bases.